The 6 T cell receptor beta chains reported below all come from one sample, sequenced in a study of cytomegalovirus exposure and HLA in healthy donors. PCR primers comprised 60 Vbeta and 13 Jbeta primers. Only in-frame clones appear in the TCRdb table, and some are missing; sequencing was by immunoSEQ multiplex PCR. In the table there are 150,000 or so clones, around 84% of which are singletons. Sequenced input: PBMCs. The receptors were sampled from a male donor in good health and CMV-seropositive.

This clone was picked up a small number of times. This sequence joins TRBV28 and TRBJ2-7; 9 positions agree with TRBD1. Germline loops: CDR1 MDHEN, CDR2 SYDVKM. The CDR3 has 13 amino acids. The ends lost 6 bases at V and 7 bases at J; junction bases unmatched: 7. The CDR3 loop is CASRDRGLQEQYF. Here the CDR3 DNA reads TGTGCCAGCAGGGACAGGGGTCTCCAAGAGCAGTACTTC.

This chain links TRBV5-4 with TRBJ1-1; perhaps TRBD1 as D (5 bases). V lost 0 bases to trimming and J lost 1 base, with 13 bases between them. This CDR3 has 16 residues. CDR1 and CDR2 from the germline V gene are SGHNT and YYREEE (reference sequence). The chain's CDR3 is CASSLGVRVGNTEAFF. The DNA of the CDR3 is TGTGCCAGCAGCTTGGGCGTCAGGGTAGGGAACACTGAAGCTTTCTTT.

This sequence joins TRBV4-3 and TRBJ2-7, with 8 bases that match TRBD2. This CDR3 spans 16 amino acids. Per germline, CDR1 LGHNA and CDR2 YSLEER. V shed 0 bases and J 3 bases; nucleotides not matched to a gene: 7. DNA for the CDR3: TGCGCCAGCAGCCAAGATCGGCCAGCGGGAGTCTACGAGCAGTACTTC. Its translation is CASSQDRPAGVYEQYF.

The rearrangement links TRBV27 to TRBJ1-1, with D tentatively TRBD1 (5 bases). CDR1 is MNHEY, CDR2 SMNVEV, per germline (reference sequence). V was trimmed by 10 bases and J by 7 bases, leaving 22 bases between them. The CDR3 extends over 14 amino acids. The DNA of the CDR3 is TGTGCCACATCTGGGGGGGGTTTTAGGGGTGAAGCTTTCTTT. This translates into CATSGGGFRGEAFF.

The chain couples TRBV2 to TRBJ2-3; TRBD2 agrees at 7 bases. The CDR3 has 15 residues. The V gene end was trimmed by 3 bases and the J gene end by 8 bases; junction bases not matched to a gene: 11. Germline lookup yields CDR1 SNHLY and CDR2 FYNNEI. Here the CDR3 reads CASSEQGGPLSTQYF. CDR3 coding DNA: TGTGCCAGCAGTGAGCAGGGAGGGCCACTTAGTACGCAGTATTTT.

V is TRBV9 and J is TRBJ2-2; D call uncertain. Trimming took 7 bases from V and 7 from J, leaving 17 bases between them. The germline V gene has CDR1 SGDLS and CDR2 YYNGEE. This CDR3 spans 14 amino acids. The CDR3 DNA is TGTGCCAGCCGGCCTGGCGGTGAAGGCGGGGAGCTGTTTTTT. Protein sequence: CASRPGGEGGELFF.